The 5 T cell receptor beta chains listed next were all sequenced from one sample in a study of T-cell memory formation after mild COVID-19. In TCRdb, the 5' RACE reads were re-called with MiXCR into one record per CDR3 protein. The table includes more than 450,000 distinct CDR3 sequences, 15% to 20% detected once. The material sequenced was PBMCs or a T cell subset sorted from them (not recorded which). Receptor source: an adult woman who had mild COVID-19 (a few samples of this study predate the infection). Cell type and time point are not known.

The chain joins TRBV12-3 or TRBV12-4 to TRBJ1-1; 9 positions agree with TRBD1. The CDR3 extends over 15 amino acids. J was trimmed by 1 base and V by 5 bases; bases with no gene match: 5. The CDR3 DNA sequence: TGTGCCAGCAGTCACGGGACAGGGTCGAACACTGAAGCTTTCTTT. Protein: CASSHGTGSNTEAFF.

The rearrangement links TRBV24-1 to TRBJ2-1; D might be TRBD2 (6 bases). Trimming left V 0 bases short and J 9 bases short, with 17 bases between. The CDR3 consists of 16 residues. Germline V gives CDR1 KGHDR, CDR2 SFDVKD. The CDR3 loop reads CATSDLETRVLSEQFF. CDR3 DNA sequence: TGTGCCACCAGTGATTTGGAGACTAGGGTATTGAGTGAGCAGTTCTTC.

The chain combines TRBV3-1 with TRBJ2-3, with no clear D. This CDR3 is built from 12 residues. Per germline, CDR1 LGHDT and CDR2 YNNKEL (reference sequence). The V end was cut by 4 bases, the J end by 8 bases, with 10 bases between. The CDR3 protein is CASSRGVGTQYF. DNA of the CDR3: TGTGCCAGCAGCCGCGGAGTGGGTACGCAGTATTTT.

This clonotype came up a few times. This chain links TRBV29-1 with TRBJ2-1; D may be TRBD2 (5 bases). Germline V gene lookup returns CDR1 SQVTM and CDR2 ANQGSEA. CDR3 size: 11 residues. With 6 bases removed from V and 5 bases from J, the gap between germline ends came to 8 bases. CDR3 protein: CSVYGDNEQFF. The CDR3 region has the DNA TGCAGCGTATACGGGGACAATGAGCAGTTCTTC.

This clonotype was detected only a few times. The chain combines TRBV7-2 with TRBJ1-1, with D possibly matching TRBD1 (5 bases). The CDR3 covers 15 residues. Germline V CDR1 and CDR2: SGHTA, FQGNSA. The V end was cut by 6 bases, the J end by 4 bases, with 18 bases between. CDR3 region: CASSPTWGFTTEAFF. The CDR3, as DNA: TGTGCCAGCAGTCCAACGTGGGGGTTTACCACTGAAGCTTTCTTT.